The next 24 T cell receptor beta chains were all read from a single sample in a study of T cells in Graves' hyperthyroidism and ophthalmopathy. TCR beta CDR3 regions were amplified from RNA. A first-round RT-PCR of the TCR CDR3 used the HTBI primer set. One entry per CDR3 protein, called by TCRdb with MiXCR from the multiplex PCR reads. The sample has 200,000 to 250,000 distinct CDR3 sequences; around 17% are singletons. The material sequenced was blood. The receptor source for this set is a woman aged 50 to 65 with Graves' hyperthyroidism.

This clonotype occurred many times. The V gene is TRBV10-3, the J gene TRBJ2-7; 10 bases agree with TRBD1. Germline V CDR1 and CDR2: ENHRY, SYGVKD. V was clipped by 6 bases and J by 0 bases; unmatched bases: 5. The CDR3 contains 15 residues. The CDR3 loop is CAISDRDRGSYEQYF. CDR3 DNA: TGTGCCATCAGCGACCGGGACAGGGGCTCCTACGAGCAGTACTTC.

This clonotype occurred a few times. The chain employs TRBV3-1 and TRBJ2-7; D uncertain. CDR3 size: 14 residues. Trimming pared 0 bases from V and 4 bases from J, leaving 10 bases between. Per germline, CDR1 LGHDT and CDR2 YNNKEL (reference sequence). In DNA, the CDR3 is TGTGCCAGCAGCCAAGAAGGAACTCTTTACGAGCAGTACTTC. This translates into CASSQEGTLYEQYF.

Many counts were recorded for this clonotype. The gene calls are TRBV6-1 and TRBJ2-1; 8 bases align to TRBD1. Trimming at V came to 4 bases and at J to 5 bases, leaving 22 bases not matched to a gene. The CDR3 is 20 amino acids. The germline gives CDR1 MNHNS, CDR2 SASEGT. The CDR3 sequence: CASSVPGQGDTYGPNNEQFF. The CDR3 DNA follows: TGTGCCAGCAGTGTCCCCGGACAGGGTGATACATATGGACCGAACAATGAGCAGTTCTTC.

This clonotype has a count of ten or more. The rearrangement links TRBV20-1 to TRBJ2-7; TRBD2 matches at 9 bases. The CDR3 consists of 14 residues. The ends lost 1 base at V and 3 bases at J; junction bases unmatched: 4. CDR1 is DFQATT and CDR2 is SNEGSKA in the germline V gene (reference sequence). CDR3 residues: CSARGASGNYEQYF. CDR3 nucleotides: TGCAGTGCTAGAGGAGCTAGCGGGAACTACGAGCAGTACTTC.

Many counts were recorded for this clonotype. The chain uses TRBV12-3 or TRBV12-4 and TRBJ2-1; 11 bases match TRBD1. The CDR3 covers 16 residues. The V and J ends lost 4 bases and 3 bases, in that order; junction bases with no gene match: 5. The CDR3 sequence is CASSSPGTGGYNEQFF. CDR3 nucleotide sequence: TGTGCCAGCAGTTCCCCCGGGACAGGGGGCTACAATGAGCAGTTCTTC.

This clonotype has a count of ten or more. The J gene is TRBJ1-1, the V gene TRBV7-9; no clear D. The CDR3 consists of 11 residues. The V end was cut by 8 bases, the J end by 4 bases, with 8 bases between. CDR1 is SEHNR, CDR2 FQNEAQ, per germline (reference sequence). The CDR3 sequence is CASVMGTEAFF. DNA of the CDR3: TGTGCCAGCGTTATGGGCACTGAAGCTTTCTTT.

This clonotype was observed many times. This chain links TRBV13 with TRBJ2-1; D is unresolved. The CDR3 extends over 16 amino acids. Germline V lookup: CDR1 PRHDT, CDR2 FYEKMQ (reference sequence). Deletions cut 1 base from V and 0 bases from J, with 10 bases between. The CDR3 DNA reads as TGTGCCAGCAGCTTAGTTGCGGCCCCCTCCTACAATGAGCAGTTCTTC. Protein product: CASSLVAAPSYNEQFF.

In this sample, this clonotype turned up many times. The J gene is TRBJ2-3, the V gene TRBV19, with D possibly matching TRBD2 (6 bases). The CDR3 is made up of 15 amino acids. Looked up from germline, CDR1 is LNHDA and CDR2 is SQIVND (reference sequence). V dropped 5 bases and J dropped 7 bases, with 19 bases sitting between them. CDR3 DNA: TGTGCCAGTAGTTCTACGACTAGTCCGCTAAATACGCAGTATTTT. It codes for CASSSTTSPLNTQYF. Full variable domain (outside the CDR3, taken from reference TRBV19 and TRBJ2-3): DGGITQSPKYLFRKEGQNVTLSCEQNLNHDAMYWYRQDPGQGLRLIYYSQIVNDFQKGDIAEGYSVSREKKESFPLTVTSAQKNPTAFYLCASSSTTSPLNTQYFGPGTRLTVL.

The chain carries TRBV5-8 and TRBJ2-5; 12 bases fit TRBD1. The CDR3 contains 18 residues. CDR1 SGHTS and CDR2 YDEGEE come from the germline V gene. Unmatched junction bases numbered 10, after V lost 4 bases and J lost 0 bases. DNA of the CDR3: TGTGCCAGCAGCACGGAGCCGGGACAGGGGGCGTACCAAGAGACCCAGTACTTC. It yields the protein CASSTEPGQGAYQETQYF.

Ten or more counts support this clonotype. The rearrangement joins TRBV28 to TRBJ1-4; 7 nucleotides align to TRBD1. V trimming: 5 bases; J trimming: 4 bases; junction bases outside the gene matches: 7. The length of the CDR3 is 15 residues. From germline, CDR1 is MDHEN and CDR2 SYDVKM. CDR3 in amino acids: CASSKWDSSNEKLFF. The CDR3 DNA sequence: TGTGCCAGCAGTAAATGGGACAGCAGTAATGAAAAACTGTTTTTT.

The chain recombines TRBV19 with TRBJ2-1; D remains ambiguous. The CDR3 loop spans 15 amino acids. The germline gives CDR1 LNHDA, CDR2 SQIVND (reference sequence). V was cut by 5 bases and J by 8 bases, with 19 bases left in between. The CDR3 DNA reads TGTGCCAGTAGTCCTAGTCAGCCCTCATGGGATGAGCAGTTCTTC. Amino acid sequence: CASSPSQPSWDEQFF.

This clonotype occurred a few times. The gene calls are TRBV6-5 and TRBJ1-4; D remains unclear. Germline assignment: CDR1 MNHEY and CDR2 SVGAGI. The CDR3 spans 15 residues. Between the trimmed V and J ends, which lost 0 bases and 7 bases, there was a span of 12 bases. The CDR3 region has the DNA TGTGCCAGCAGTTACTCGAGGCCTCCACTTGAAAAACTGTTTTTT. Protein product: CASSYSRPPLEKLFF.

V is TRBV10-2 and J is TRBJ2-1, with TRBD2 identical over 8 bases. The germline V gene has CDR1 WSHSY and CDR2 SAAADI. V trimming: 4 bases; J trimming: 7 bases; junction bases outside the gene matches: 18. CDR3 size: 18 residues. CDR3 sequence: CASSGWREDPSSWNEQFF. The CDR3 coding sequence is TGCGCCAGCAGTGGTTGGCGGGAGGACCCTTCCTCGTGGAATGAGCAGTTCTTC.

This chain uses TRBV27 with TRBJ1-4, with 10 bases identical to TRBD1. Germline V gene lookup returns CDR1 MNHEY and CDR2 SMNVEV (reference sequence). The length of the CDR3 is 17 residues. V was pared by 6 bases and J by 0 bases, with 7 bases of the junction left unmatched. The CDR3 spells CASRRTGGRSTNEKLFF. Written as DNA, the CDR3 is TGTGCCAGCAGGCGGACAGGGGGGAGGTCAACTAATGAAAAACTGTTTTTT.

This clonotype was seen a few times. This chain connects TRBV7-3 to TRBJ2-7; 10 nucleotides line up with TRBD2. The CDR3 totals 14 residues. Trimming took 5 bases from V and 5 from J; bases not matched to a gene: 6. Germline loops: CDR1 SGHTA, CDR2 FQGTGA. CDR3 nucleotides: TGTGCCAGCAGCACCACCGGGACTAGCGACGAGCAGTACTTC. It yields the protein CASSTTGTSDEQYF.

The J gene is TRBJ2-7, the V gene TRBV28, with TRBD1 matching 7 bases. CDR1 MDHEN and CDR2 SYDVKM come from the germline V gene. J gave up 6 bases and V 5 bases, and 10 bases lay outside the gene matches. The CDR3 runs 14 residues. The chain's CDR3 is CASSLLGTASEQYF. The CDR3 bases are TGTGCCAGCAGTCTACTAGGGACAGCCTCCGAGCAGTACTTC.

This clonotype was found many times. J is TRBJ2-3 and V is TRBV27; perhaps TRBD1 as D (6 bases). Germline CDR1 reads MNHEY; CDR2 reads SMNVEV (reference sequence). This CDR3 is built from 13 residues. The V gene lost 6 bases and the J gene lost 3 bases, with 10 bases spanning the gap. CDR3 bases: TGTGCCAGCAGGGGGGCGGATACAGATACGCAGTATTTT. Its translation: CASRGADTDTQYF.

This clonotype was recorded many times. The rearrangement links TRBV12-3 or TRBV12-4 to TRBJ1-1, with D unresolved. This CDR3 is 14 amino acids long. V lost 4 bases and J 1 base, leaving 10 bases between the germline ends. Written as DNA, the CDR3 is TGTGCCAGCAGTTCGACCGGGAAGAACACTGAAGCTTTCTTT. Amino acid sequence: CASSSTGKNTEAFF.

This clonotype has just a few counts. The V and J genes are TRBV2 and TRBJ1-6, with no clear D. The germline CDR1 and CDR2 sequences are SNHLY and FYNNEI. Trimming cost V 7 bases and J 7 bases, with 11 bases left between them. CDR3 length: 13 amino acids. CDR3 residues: CASTPSVNSPLHF. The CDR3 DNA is TGTGCCAGCACCCCCTCGGTGAATTCACCCCTCCACTTT. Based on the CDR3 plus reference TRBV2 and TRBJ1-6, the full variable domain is EPEVTQTPSHQVTQMGQEVILRCVPISNHLYFYWYRQILGQKVEFLVSFYNNEISEKSEIFDDQFSVERPDGSNFTLKIRSTKLEDSAMYFCASTPSVNSPLHFGNGTRLTVT.

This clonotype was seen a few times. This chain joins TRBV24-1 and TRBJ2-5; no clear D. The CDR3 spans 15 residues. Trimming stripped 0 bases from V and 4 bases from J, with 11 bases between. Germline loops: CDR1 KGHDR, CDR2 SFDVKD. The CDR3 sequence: CATSDLRAGGETQYF. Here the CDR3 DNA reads TGTGCCACCAGTGATTTGAGGGCTGGTGGAGAGACCCAGTACTTC.

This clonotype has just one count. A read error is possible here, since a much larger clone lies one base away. CDR3 nucleotide sequence: TGCAGTGCCCCAGGACAGGGGTTCGACACTGAAGCTTGCTTT. It translates to CSAPGQGFDTEACF. The genes are TRBV20-1 and TRBJ1-1, with 9 bases lining up with TRBD1. CDR3 length: 14 amino acids. The germline V gene has CDR1 DFQATT and CDR2 SNEGSKA (reference sequence).

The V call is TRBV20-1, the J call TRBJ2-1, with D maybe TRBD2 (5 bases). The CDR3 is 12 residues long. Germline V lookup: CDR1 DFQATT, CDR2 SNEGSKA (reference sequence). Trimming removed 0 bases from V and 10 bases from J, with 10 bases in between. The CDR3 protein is CSARDSRVEQFF. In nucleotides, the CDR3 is TGCAGTGCTAGAGATTCGAGGGTCGAGCAGTTCTTC.

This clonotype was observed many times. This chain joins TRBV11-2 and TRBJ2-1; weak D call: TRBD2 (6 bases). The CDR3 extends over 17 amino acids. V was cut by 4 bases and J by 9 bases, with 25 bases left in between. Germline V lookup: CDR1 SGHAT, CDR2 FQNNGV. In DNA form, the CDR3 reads TGTGCCAGCAGCTCATTGGAGGGGTTCGGGGCAATTCTTGAGCAGTTCTTC. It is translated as CASSSLEGFGAILEQFF.

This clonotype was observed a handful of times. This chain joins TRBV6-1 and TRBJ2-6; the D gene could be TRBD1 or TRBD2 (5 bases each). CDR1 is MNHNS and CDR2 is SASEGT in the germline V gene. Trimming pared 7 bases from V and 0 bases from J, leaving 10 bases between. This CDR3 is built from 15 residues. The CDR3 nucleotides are TGTGCCAGCAAAGATGGGGGCTCTGGGGCCAACGTCCTGACTTTC. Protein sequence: CASKDGGSGANVLTF.